This TCR beta chain emerged from a study of blood T cell repertoires in COVID-19. The V gene lost 7 bases and the J gene lost 0 bases, with 19 bases spanning the gap. This CDR3 has 17 residues. CDR1 and CDR2 (germline): SNHLY, FYNNEI. Sequenced by immunoSEQ multiplex PCR; TCRdb stores in-frame clones only, minus some. The table lists more than 70,000 clones, roughly 77% of them singletons, with 24% in the top ten. This clonotype was sampled from a human donor in a cohort sampled during active COVID-19. Sequenced input: peripheral blood. The chain combines TRBV2 with TRBJ2-1; a weak D match, TRBD1 (5 bases). CDR3 loop: CASTELQVPSSYNEQFF. CDR3 nucleotides: TGTGCCAGCACCGAACTACAGGTACCGAGCTCCTACAATGAGCAGTTCTTC.